One and the same sample provided the 29 T cell receptor beta chains below, sequenced in a study of T cell responses to AZD1222 COVID-19 vaccine. Clones were read by immunoSEQ multiplex PCR, and TCRdb kept only the in-frame ones, dropping some. The repertoire holds 130,000 or so clones, with roughly 90% as singletons. The input for sequencing was peripheral blood, taken 28 days after the second AZD1222 dose. The receptors were gathered from an adult who received the AZD1222 COVID-19 vaccine.

The chain recombines TRBV18 with TRBJ1-1; 9 bases fit TRBD1. The J segment lost 6 bases and the V segment lost 3 bases, leaving 5 bases of the junction unmatched. The CDR3 consists of 14 residues. The V gene's germline CDR1 is KGHSH and CDR2 LQKENI. CDR3 nucleotide sequence: TGTGCCAGCTCACCCACAGGGGGCTTGGCTGAAGCTTTCTTT. Protein sequence: CASSPTGGLAEAFF.

This chain's CDR3 is CASSLVHGSNQPQHF. CDR3 coding DNA: TGTGCCAGCAGCTTAGTTCACGGTAGCAATCAGCCCCAGCATTTT. The J gene is TRBJ1-5, the V gene TRBV7-2; no clear D. Trimming took 1 base from V and 0 from J, leaving 7 bases between them. This CDR3 region has 15 residues. The V gene's germline CDR1 is SGHTA and CDR2 FQGNSA.

This clone was seen only once. The chain uses TRBV19 and TRBJ2-5; 11 nucleotides line up with TRBD2. Germline lookup yields CDR1 LNHDA and CDR2 SQIVND (reference sequence). V was pared by 0 bases and J by 6 bases, with 9 bases of the junction left unmatched. The CDR3 runs 17 residues. CDR3 sequence (DNA): TGTGCCAGTAGTATAGACCTCCTAGCGGGAGGCAGAAAGACCCAGTACTTC. Protein: CASSIDLLAGGRKTQYF.

The chain uses TRBV10-2 and TRBJ2-3, with 13 bases matching TRBD2. This CDR3 comprises 20 residues. Per the germline V gene, CDR1 is WSHSY and CDR2 is SAAADI. V dropped 3 bases and J dropped 5; count of bases not matched to a gene: 17. The DNA for the CDR3 is TGCGCCAGCAGTGACCAACCGGGACTAGCGGGACTAAGAGCCCAAGATACGCAGTATTTT. It specifies CASSDQPGLAGLRAQDTQYF.

CDR3 nucleotides: TGTGCCAGCAGCTTAGATGCTGCTACGAACACTGAAGCTTTCTTT. Translating gives CASSLDAATNTEAFF. The genes are TRBV5-4 and TRBJ1-1, with D uncertain. This CDR3 is 15 amino acids long. CDR1 SGHNT and CDR2 YYREEE come from the germline V gene (reference sequence). Trimming pared 2 bases from V and 1 base from J, leaving 12 bases between.

This clone was found once. The CDR3 protein is CASSLGRNEQFF. DNA of the CDR3: TGTGCCAGCAGCTTAGGTCGGAATGAGCAGTTCTTC. V usage is TRBV7-3 and J usage is TRBJ2-1; D remains ambiguous. Germline CDR1 SGHTA, CDR2 FQGTGA. This CDR3 contains 12 residues. V was clipped by 2 bases and J by 7 bases, with 6 bases between them.

This chain uses TRBV27 with TRBJ1-2, with TRBD1 matching over 11 bases. This CDR3 comprises 16 residues. Germline-derived CDR1 and CDR2 are MNHEY and SMNVEV (reference sequence). The ends lost 5 bases at V and 6 bases at J; junction bases unmatched: 11. The CDR3 protein is CASSPYGDRGKDGYTF. Written as DNA, the CDR3 is TGTGCCAGCAGTCCCTATGGGGACAGGGGGAAAGATGGCTACACCTTC.

The chain links TRBV11-3 to TRBJ2-7, with 7 positions matching TRBD1. The CDR3 has 13 residues. Looked up from germline, CDR1 is SGHNT and CDR2 is YENEEA. V gave up 3 bases and J gave up 6 bases; unmatched junction bases: 5. The CDR3 spells CASSFTGEGEQYF. As DNA, the CDR3 is TGTGCCAGCAGCTTCACAGGGGAAGGCGAGCAGTACTTC.

The CDR3: CASSIGPTGYTF. CDR3 sequence (DNA): TGTGCCAGTAGTATAGGTCCAACTGGCTACACCTTC. The chain recombines TRBV19 with TRBJ1-2; D is undetermined. Deletions cut 1 base from V and 7 bases from J, with 7 bases between. The CDR3 is made up of 12 amino acids. The germline V gene encodes CDR1 LNHDA and CDR2 SQIVND (reference sequence).

The chain has TRBV5-4 and TRBJ1-1; D is possibly TRBD1 (5 bases). Trimming removed 4 bases at V and 3 bases at J, with 13 bases between. The germline V gene encodes CDR1 SGHNT and CDR2 YYREEE (reference sequence). CDR3 length equals 14 residues. The DNA of the CDR3 is TGTGCCAGCAGCGAGACGGGGCCCGACACTGAAGCTTTCTTT. Its protein is CASSETGPDTEAFF.

This clone was counted between two and nine times. The CDR3, as DNA: TGCGCCAGCAGCCAAGCCGGAGCGGGGTCCCCCTACGAGCAGTACTTC. Translated: CASSQAGAGSPYEQYF. The V gene is TRBV4-1, the J gene TRBJ2-7, with 7 positions matching TRBD2. This CDR3 comprises 16 residues. V trimming: 1 base; J trimming: 2 bases; junction bases outside the gene matches: 8. In germline, CDR1 is MGHRA, CDR2 YSYEKL.

The chain couples TRBV28 to TRBJ2-4, with unresolved D. Trimming removed 7 bases at V and 0 bases at J, with 13 bases between. The CDR3 contains 15 residues. Germline V gives CDR1 MDHEN, CDR2 SYDVKM. In nucleotides, the CDR3 is TGTGCCAGCACCCCCAGTATTGTAGCCAAAAACATTCAGTACTTC. It specifies CASTPSIVAKNIQYF.

The CDR3 reads CAITQGASEKLFF. CDR3 in DNA: TGTGCCATTACACAGGGGGCGAGTGAAAAACTGTTTTTT. This chain connects TRBV12-3 or TRBV12-4 to TRBJ1-4; 9 nucleotides align to TRBD1. The CDR3 loop spans 13 amino acids. Trimming removed 10 bases from V and 7 bases from J; junction bases left unmatched: 7.

This sequence joins TRBV5-4 and TRBJ2-2, with a tentative D call TRBD2 (5 bases). The CDR3 covers 17 residues. CDR1 is SGHNT, CDR2 YYREEE, per germline (reference sequence). Deletions cut 4 bases from V and 4 bases from J, with 20 bases between. CDR3 region: CASSPSGGRLGTGELFF. The CDR3, as DNA: TGTGCCAGCAGCCCCTCCGGAGGAAGGTTAGGCACCGGGGAGCTGTTTTTT.

The genes are TRBV6-5 and TRBJ1-1, with D perhaps TRBD1 (5 bases). Germline lookup yields CDR1 MNHEY and CDR2 SVGAGI. This CDR3 has 15 residues. V was cut by 0 bases and J by 4 bases, with 12 bases left in between. This CDR3 is CASSYSGVTFTEAFF. CDR3 bases: TGTGCCAGCAGTTACTCGGGGGTGACATTCACTGAAGCTTTCTTT.

The sample holds a few counts of this clone. V usage is TRBV6-2 or TRBV6-3 and J usage is TRBJ1-1, with TRBD1 identical over 8 bases. The length of the CDR3 is 14 residues. V shed 5 bases, J shed 5 bases, and the junction held 7 bases outside the gene matches. Germline V gene lookup returns CDR1 MNHEY and CDR2 SVGEGT. The CDR3 DNA sequence: TGTGCCAGCAGTGCCGGACAGGGAAGGACTGAAGCTTTCTTT. This gives the protein CASSAGQGRTEAFF.

This clone has just one count. The chain has TRBV28 and TRBJ1-1; D may be TRBD1 (5 bases). Germline CDR1 reads MDHEN; CDR2 reads SYDVKM. The CDR3 length is 14 residues. The V end was cut by 6 bases, the J end by 4 bases, with 15 bases between. This CDR3 reads CASSLSGRFTEAFF. The CDR3 coding sequence is TGTGCCAGCAGCCTTTCAGGGAGATTCACTGAAGCTTTCTTT.

V gene TRBV12-1 combines with J gene TRBJ1-5. TRBV12-1 is recorded as a pseudogene. CDR3 size: 15 residues. The DNA of the CDR3 is TGTGCCAGCAGCTTCGACACGGGTTACAATCAGCCCCAGCATTTT. Protein sequence: CASSFDTGYNQPQHF.

The chain has TRBV12-3 or TRBV12-4 and TRBJ1-1; D gene unclear. Trimming stripped 2 bases from V and 1 base from J, with 5 bases between. This CDR3 contains 13 residues. In DNA, the CDR3 is TGTGCCAGCAGTTTATGGGAGAACACTGAAGCTTTCTTT. It is translated as CASSLWENTEAFF.

This clone was detected once. The chain carries TRBV6-5 and TRBJ1-4, with D unresolved. Germline V CDR1 and CDR2: MNHEY, SVGAGI. The CDR3 is 14 residues long. The CDR3 DNA sequence: TGTGCTAGCGGAACACACGCAACTAATGAAAAACTGTTTTTT. It yields the protein CASGTHATNEKLFF.

The sample holds a few counts of this clone. A junction end diverges from the germline sequence, so it may reflect a read error. The same CDR3 also results from other DNA sequences found in this sample. The rearrangement links TRBV4-2 to TRBJ2-2, with TRBD1 matching over 9 bases. This CDR3 is 16 amino acids long. The germline CDR1 and CDR2 sequences are LGHNA and YNFKEQ. This chain's CDR3 is CPSSQDRGGLAGELFF. CDR3 nucleotide sequence: TGTCCCAGCAGCCAAGACAGGGGGGGGTTGGCCGGGGAGCTGTTTTTT.

V and J are TRBV10-3 and TRBJ2-1; D perhaps matches TRBD2 (6 bases). The V end lost 6 bases, the J end lost 7 bases, and 19 bases lay between the germline ends. Per the germline V gene, CDR1 is ENHRY and CDR2 is SYGVKD. The CDR3 has 15 amino acids. The DNA for the CDR3 is TGTGCCATCAGGCGAACAGGAGGGCCCCGAAATGAGCAGTTCTTC. This sequence encodes CAIRRTGGPRNEQFF.

V usage is TRBV28 and J usage is TRBJ1-1; no firm D call. From germline, CDR1 is MDHEN and CDR2 SYDVKM. V lost 1 base and J 1 base, leaving 4 bases between the germline ends. CDR3 size: 13 residues. CDR3 DNA: TGTGCCAGCAGTTTATTGGGGAACACTGAAGCTTTCTTT. The encoded protein is CASSLLGNTEAFF.

J is TRBJ2-5 and V is TRBV14; D not certain. V was shortened by 3 bases and J by 3 bases, with 8 bases between the two germline ends. CDR3 size: 13 residues. In germline, CDR1 is SGHDN, CDR2 FVKESK. CDR3 sequence: CASSQIDEETQYF. CDR3 nucleotides: TGTGCCAGCAGCCAGATCGACGAAGAGACCCAGTACTTC. The whole variable domain, remainder taken from reference TRBV14 and TRBJ2-5, is EAGVTQFPSHSVIEKGQTVTLRCDPISGHDNLYWYRRVMGKEIKFLLHFVKESKQDESGMPNNRFLAERTGGTYSTLKVQPAELEDSGVYFCASSQIDEETQYFGPGTRLLVL.

This clone was seen a single time. The chain combines TRBV6-6 with TRBJ1-5; D is unresolved. The V gene lost 4 bases and the J gene lost 6 bases, with 1 base spanning the gap. CDR1 MNHNY and CDR2 SVGAGI come from the germline V gene (reference sequence). CDR3 size: 10 residues. The CDR3 here is CASSSQPQHF. CDR3 DNA sequence: TGTGCCAGCAGTTCTCAGCCCCAGCATTTT.

The rearrangement links TRBV7-6 to TRBJ1-5; no firm D call. The CDR3 extends over 12 amino acids. Between the trimmed V and J ends, which lost 3 bases and 6 bases, there was a span of 6 bases. In germline, CDR1 is SGHVS, CDR2 FNYEAQ. CDR3 amino acids: CASSFLGQPQHF. The CDR3 DNA reads as TGTGCCAGCAGCTTTCTAGGTCAGCCCCAGCATTTT.

This clone was detected only once. V gene TRBV30 combines with J gene TRBJ1-5, with 10 bases aligning to TRBD1. Losses at the gene ends were 8 bases for V and 4 bases for J; bases not matched to a gene: 5. Per germline, CDR1 GTSNPN and CDR2 SVGIG (reference sequence). This CDR3 has 13 amino acids. The CDR3 DNA follows: TGTGCCAGTGACAGGGGGCAAAATCAGCCCCAGCATTTT. This sequence encodes CASDRGQNQPQHF.

The chain couples TRBV29-1 to TRBJ1-1; D is undetermined. The CDR3 has 15 amino acids. Trimming pared 1 base from V and 2 bases from J, leaving 14 bases between. CDR1 SQVTM and CDR2 ANQGSEA come from the germline V gene. CDR3 DNA sequence: TGCAGCGTTGAAGGGCCGGGCGGCTCCAACACTGAAGCTTTCTTT. It is translated as CSVEGPGGSNTEAFF.

The gene calls are TRBV5-1 and TRBJ2-7; the match to TRBD1 covers 9 bases. The germline V gene has CDR1 SGHRS and CDR2 YFSETQ. V was pared by 0 bases and J by 2 bases, with 6 bases of the junction left unmatched. The CDR3 consists of 16 residues. Here the CDR3 reads CASSLGGTGIPYEQYF. CDR3 in DNA: TGCGCCAGCAGCTTGGGGGGGACAGGGATCCCCTACGAGCAGTACTTC. The variable domain in full, completed from reference TRBV5-1 and TRBJ2-7, reads KAGVTQTPRYLIKTRGQQVTLSCSPISGHRSVSWYQQTPGQGLQFLFEYFSETQRNKGNFPGRFSGRQFSNSRSEMNVSTLELGDSALYLCASSLGGTGIPYEQYFGPGTRLTVT.